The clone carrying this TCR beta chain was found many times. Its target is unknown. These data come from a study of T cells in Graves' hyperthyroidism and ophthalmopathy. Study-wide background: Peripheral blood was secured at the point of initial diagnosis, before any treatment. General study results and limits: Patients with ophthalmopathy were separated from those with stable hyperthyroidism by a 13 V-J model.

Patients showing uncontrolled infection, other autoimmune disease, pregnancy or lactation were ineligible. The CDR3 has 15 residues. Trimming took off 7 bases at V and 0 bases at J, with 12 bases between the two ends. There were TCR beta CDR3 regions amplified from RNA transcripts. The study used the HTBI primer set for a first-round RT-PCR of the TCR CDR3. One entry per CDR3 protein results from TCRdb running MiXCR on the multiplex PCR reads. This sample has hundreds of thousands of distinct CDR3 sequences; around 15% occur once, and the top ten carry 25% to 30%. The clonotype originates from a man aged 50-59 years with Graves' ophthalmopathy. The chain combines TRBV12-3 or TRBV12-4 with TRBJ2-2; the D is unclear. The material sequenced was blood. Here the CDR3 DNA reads TGTGCCAGCACCCTGCATAGACCGAACACCGGGGAGCTGTTTTTT. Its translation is CASTLHRPNTGELFF.